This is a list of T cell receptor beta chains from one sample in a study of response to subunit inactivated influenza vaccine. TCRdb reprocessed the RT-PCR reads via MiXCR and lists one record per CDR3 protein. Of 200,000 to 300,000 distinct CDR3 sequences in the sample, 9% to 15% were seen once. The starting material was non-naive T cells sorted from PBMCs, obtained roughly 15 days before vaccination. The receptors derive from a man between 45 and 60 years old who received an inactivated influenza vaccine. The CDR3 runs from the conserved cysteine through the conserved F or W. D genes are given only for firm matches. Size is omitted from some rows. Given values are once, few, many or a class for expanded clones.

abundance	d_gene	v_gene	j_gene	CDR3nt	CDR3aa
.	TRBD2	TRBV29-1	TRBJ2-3	TGCAGCGTTGTGGGCTCCCGGGCGGGAGGGGGAACAGATACGCAGTATTTT	CSVVGSRAGGGTDTQYF
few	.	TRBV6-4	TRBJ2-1	TGTGCCAGCAGTGAATTCCTCGGGGGACCCCGCAATGAGCAGTTCTTC	CASSEFLGGPRNEQFF
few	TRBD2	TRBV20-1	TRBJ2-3	TGCAGTGCAGGACTAGCGGGACCCACAGATACGCAGTATTTT	CSAGLAGPTDTQYF
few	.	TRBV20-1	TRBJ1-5	TGCAGTGCTAGAGAAACAGGGTCCGGGAATCAGCCCCAGCATTTT	CSARETGSGNQPQHF
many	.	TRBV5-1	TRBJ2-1	TGCGCCAGCAGTAACCGGGAGAGAAGTGAGCAGTTCTTC	CASSNRERSEQFF
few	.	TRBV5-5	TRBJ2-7	TGTGCCAGCAGCTTGGCCGCCGGGCCCTACGAGCAGTACTTC	CASSLAAGPYEQYF
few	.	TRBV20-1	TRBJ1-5	TGCAGTGCGGCCCTACAAGGAGAGATCAGCCCCCAGCATTTT	CSAALQGEISPQHF
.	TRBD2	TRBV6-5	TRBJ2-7	TGTGCCAGCAGTTACTCGACTAGCGGGAACGAGCAGTACTTC	CASSYSTSGNEQYF
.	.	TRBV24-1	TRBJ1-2	TGTGCCACCAGTGATCCCCGGGCAGAAGTCTATGGCTACACCTTC	CATSDPRAEVYGYTF
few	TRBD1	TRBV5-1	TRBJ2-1	TGCGCCAGCAGCTCGGAGGGACAGGGGTCGGGTGAGCAGTTCTTC	CASSSEGQGSGEQFF
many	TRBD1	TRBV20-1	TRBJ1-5	TGCAGTGCTAGCGGGACAGGGTGGATGGGCAATCAGCCCCAGCATTTT	CSASGTGWMGNQPQHF
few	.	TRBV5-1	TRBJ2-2	TGCGCCAGCAGCTTAGCCCAGGGATGGGACACCGGGGAGCTGTTTTTT	CASSLAQGWDTGELFF
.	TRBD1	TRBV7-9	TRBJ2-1	TGTGCCAGCAGCTCCTCAGGGGGCCCGTTCTTC	CASSSSGGPFF
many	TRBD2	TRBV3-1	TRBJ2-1	TGTGCCAGCAGCCAAGGACCCAGTCTAGCGGGGGGCTCCTACAATGAGCAGTTCTTC	CASSQGPSLAGGSYNEQFF
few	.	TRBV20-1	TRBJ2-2	TGCAGTGCCCCTGGTAAAAGAGTTCCCGGGGAGCTGTTTTTT	CSAPGKRVPGELFF
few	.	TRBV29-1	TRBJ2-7	TGCAGCACGCTCGCGGGGCGTGGAGAGCAGTACTTC	CSTLAGRGEQYF
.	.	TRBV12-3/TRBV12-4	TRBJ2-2	TGTGCCAGCAACATCGGGGGTGGCGGGGAGCTGTTTTTT	CASNIGGGGELFF
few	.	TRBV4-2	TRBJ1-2	TGTGCCAGCAGCCAAGTGCTAATTCCAGACCCGGGGAGGGGATATGGCTACACCTTC	CASSQVLIPDPGRGYGYTF
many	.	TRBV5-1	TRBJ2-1	TGCGCCAGCAGGCAAGACTTCGGGGGACCGGGCTATGAGCAGTTCTTC	CASRQDFGGPGYEQFF
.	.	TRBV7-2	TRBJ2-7	TGTGCCAGCAGCTTACCGGGGGCTCGCGAGCAGTACTTC	CASSLPGAREQYF
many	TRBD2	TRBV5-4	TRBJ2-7	TGTGCCAGCAGCTACCCGAAGGGACTAGCGGGGAGCGAGCAGTACTTC	CASSYPKGLAGSEQYF
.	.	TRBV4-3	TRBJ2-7	TGCGCCAGCAGCCAAGAAGGCGCGGGGACCTACGAGCAGTACTTC	CASSQEGAGTYEQYF
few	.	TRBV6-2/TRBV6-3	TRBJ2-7	TGTGCCAGCAGTTATGGTTTCGCAGGACCAGGCGAGCAGTACTTC	CASSYGFAGPGEQYF
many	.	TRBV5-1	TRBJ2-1	TGCGCCAGCAGCTACTCAGGGGACTCCTACAATGAGCAGTTCTTC	CASSYSGDSYNEQFF
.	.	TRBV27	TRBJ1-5	TGTGCCAGCAGTTCCCGTTGGCAGGGCAACAATCAGCCCCAGCATTTT	CASSSRWQGNNQPQHF
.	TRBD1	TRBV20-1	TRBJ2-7	TGCAGTGCTAGTCTAACAGGGGTCTCCTACGAGCAGTACTTC	CSASLTGVSYEQYF
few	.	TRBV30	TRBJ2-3	TGTGCCTGGGTCCCGGAGGGGGTGGATTTAAATACGCAGTATTTT	CAWVPEGVDLNTQYF
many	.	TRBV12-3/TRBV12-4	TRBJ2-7	TGTGCCAGCAGTTTTTCAGGATTTATCGAGCAGTACTTC	CASSFSGFIEQYF
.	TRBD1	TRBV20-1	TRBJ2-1	TGCAGTGCTAGAGCCCCGGGACAGCTTTACAATGAGCAGTTCTTC	CSARAPGQLYNEQFF
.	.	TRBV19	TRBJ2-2	TGTGCCACTACCGGTCGCGTGACGAGCACCGGGGAGCTGTTTTTT	CATTGRVTSTGELFF
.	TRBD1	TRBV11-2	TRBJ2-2	TGTGCCAGCAGCTTATGGGGTCGACAGGGGGTGGGCACCGGGGAGCTGTTTTTT	CASSLWGRQGVGTGELFF
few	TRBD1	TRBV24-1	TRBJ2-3	TGTGCCACCAGTGTAGGACAGGGGGCTAGAGATACGCAGTATTTT	CATSVGQGARDTQYF
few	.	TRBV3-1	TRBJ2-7	TGTGCCAGCAGCCTTACATTCTACGAGCAGTACTTC	CASSLTFYEQYF
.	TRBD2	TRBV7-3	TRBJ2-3	TGTGCCAGCAGCTCTGGGACTAGCGGGAGCACAGATACGCAGTATTTT	CASSSGTSGSTDTQYF
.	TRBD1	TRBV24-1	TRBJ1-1	TGTGCCACCACTGACAGGGGTTTCACTGAAGCTTTCTTT	CATTDRGFTEAFF
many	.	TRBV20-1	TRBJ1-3	TGCAGTGCTAGAGATGTGACGGGGGGCTCTGGAAACACCATATATTTT	CSARDVTGGSGNTIYF
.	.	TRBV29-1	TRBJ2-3	TGCAGCGTTGAGGAGGGGGGGGATACGCAGTATTTT	CSVEEGGDTQYF
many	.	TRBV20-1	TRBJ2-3	TGCAGTGCACCAGCGTTGGCGTCAACAGATACGCAGTATTTT	CSAPALASTDTQYF
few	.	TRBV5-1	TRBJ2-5	TGCGCCAGCAGCTTGTCGGACAGACAAGAGACCCAGTACTTC	CASSLSDRQETQYF
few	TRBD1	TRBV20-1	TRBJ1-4	TGCTGTGCACCGATGGGCAGGGGGCGTTTGTCTAATGAAAAACTGTTTTTT	CCAPMGRGRLSNEKLFF